One sample yielded the 12 T cell receptor beta chains listed below, sequenced in a study of T cells in Graves' hyperthyroidism and ophthalmopathy. TCR beta CDR3 regions were amplified from RNA transcripts. Carried out on the TCR CDR3, a first-round RT-PCR used the HTBI primer set. MiXCR was run by TCRdb on the multiplex PCR reads, yielding one entry per CDR3 protein. The sample contains around 450,000 distinct CDR3 sequences, 15% to 19% of which appear only once. The specimen sequenced was blood. The receptors were sampled from a woman under 30 with Graves' hyperthyroidism.

The chain has TRBV7-2 and TRBJ2-3; 8 positions agree with TRBD2. Losses at the gene ends were 5 bases for V and 4 bases for J; bases not matched to a gene: 8. This CDR3 has 15 residues. Germline V gene data show CDR1 as SGHTA and CDR2 as FQGNSA. CDR3 DNA sequence: TGTGCCAGCAGCCCTCGGGGGGGCGGGGCAGATACGCAGTATTTT. It specifies CASSPRGGGADTQYF. Variable domain in full (rest from reference TRBV7-2 and TRBJ2-3): GAGVSQSPSNKVTEKGKDVELRCDPISGHTALYWYRQSLGQGLEFLIYFQGNSAPDKSGLPSDRFSAERTGGSVSTLTIQRTQQEDSAVYLCASSPRGGGADTQYFGPGTRLTVL.

In its sample, this clonotype was seen many times. One end of the junction varies from germline; a read error may be responsible. The chain joins TRBV7-9 to TRBJ2-2; D not resolved. CDR3 length equals 14 residues. Germline lookup yields CDR1 SEHNR and CDR2 FQNEAQ (reference sequence). In DNA form, the CDR3 reads TGCGCCAGCAGCTTGCCCGGAAACACCGGGGAGCTGTTTTTT. Amino acid sequence: CASSLPGNTGELFF. Full variable domain (outside the CDR3, taken from reference TRBV7-9 and TRBJ2-2): DTGVSQNPRHKITKRGQNVTFRCDPISEHNRLYWYRQTLGQGPEFLTYFQNEAQLEKSRLLSDRFSAERPKGSFSTLEIQRTEQGDSAMYLCASSLPGNTGELFFGEGSRLTVL.

In the case of this clonotype: This may be a read error: a much more frequent sequence differs by one nucleotide. This chain links TRBV11-3 with TRBJ2-4; D may be TRBD1 (6 bases). Looked up from germline, CDR1 is SGHNT and CDR2 is YENEEA. Trimming cost V 4 bases and J 4 bases, with 14 bases left between them. CDR3 length: 15 amino acids. The CDR3, as DNA: TGTGCCAGCAGCTCAGCAGGGGTAGAGAAAAACATTCAGTACTTC. This sequence encodes CASSSAGVEKNIQYF.

In its sample, this clonotype was seen many times. The chain combines TRBV11-2 with TRBJ2-1; a weak D match, TRBD2 (5 bases). This CDR3 has 16 residues. Germline lookup yields CDR1 SGHAT and CDR2 FQNNGV. Trimming stripped 4 bases from V and 4 bases from J, with 17 bases between. The CDR3, as DNA: TGTGCCAGCAGCTATATTCAGCGGAAAGGGTACAATGAGCAGTTCTTC. As protein: CASSYIQRKGYNEQFF.

This clonotype was counted many times. The V and J genes are TRBV7-3 and TRBJ2-1; the D is unclear. Germline V CDR1 and CDR2: SGHTA, FQGTGA. V was pared by 5 bases and J by 3 bases, with 20 bases between. There are 17 residues in the CDR3. Here the CDR3 reads CASSLGHRGPLYNEQFF. The CDR3 nucleotides read TGTGCCAGCAGCCTCGGCCATAGAGGACCCCTCTACAATGAGCAGTTCTTC. Filled out from reference TRBV7-3 and TRBJ2-1, the complete variable domain reads GAGVSQTPSNKVTEKGKYVELRCDPISGHTALYWYRQSLGQGPEFLIYFQGTGAADDSGLPNDRFFAVRPEGSVSTLKIQRTERGDSAVYLCASSLGHRGPLYNEQFFGPGTRLTVL.

This clonotype occurred many times. A read error may produce the germline difference seen at one junction end. The chain has TRBV12-3 or TRBV12-4 and TRBJ2-5; TRBD1 matches 11 bases. This CDR3 is built from 14 residues. The CDR3 loop reads CASSWTGGQQTQYF. The CDR3 DNA reads as TGTGCCAGCAGTTGGACAGGGGGCCAACAGACCCAGTACTTC.

This clonotype was seen at least ten times. The rearrangement joins TRBV6-6 to TRBJ2-2; weak D call: TRBD1 (6 bases). The CDR3 has 17 amino acids. Germline CDR1 MNHNY, CDR2 SVGAGI (reference sequence). The ends were cut back, 0 bases at V and 0 bases at J, with 11 bases in the middle. CDR3 sequence (DNA): TGTGCCAGCAGTTACTCGAGAGCAGGGGCGAACACCGGGGAGCTGTTTTTT. The encoded protein is CASSYSRAGANTGELFF.

This clonotype was detected ten times or more. The chain joins TRBV2 to TRBJ1-5; 9 bases are shared with TRBD1. Trimming took 7 bases from V and 2 from J; bases not matched to a gene: 6. The V gene's germline CDR1 is SNHLY and CDR2 FYNNEI. The CDR3 sequence is 15 residues long. In DNA form, the CDR3 reads TGTGCCAGCACCAGGGACAGGGCGGGCAATCAGCCCCAGCATTTT. As protein: CASTRDRAGNQPQHF.

In its sample, this clonotype was seen a few times. The J gene is TRBJ1-6, the V gene TRBV12-3 or TRBV12-4; D not resolved. The CDR3 runs 15 residues. V lost 3 bases and J 7 bases, leaving 13 bases between the germline ends. CDR3 coding DNA: TGTGCCAGCAGTTTGACCGCCGCGGCCAATTCACCCCTCCACTTT. This sequence encodes CASSLTAAANSPLHF.

This clonotype was recorded a few times. V is TRBV20-1 and J is TRBJ1-4; 7 bases fit TRBD1. The CDR3 contains 13 residues. The germline V gene encodes CDR1 DFQATT and CDR2 SNEGSKA (reference sequence). With V trimmed by 4 bases and J by 6 bases, 5 bases remained unmatched. The CDR3 coding sequence is TGCAGTGCTACCGGAGGGGGCGATGAAAAACTGTTTTTT. Amino acids: CSATGGGDEKLFF.

This clonotype was recorded many times. V usage is TRBV6-1 and J usage is TRBJ2-7; the D is unclear. CDR1 and CDR2 from the germline V gene are MNHNS and SASEGT. The CDR3 totals 12 residues. V was shortened by 0 bases and J by 6 bases, with 6 bases between the two germline ends. DNA of the CDR3: TGTGCCAGCAGTGAAGCGGGCCGCGAGCAGTACTTC. It yields the protein CASSEAGREQYF.

The chain is built from TRBV12-3 or TRBV12-4 and TRBJ2-3; TRBD2 agrees at 8 bases. CDR3 length: 13 amino acids. The junction had 3 bases not matched to a gene; V was cut back by 4 bases and J by 6 bases. The DNA of the CDR3 is TGTGCCAGCAGTTCGGGGGGGGCCGATACGCAGTATTTT. It is translated as CASSSGGADTQYF.